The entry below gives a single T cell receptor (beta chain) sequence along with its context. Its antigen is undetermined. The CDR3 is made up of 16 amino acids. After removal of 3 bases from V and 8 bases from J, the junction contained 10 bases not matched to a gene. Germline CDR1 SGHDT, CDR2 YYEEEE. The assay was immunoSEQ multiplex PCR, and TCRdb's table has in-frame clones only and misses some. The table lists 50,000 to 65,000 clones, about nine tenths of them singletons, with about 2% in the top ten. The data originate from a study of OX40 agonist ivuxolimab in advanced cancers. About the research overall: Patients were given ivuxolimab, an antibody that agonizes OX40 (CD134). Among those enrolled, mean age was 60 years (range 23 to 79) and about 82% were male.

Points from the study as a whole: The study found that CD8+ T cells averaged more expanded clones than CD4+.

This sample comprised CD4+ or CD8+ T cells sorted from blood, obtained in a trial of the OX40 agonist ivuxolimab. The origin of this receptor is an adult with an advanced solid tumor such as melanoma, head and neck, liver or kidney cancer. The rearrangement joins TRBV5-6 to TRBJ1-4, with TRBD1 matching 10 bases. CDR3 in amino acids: CASSSGTGVAYEKLFF. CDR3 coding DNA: TGTGCCAGCAGCTCCGGGACAGGGGTGGCCTACGAAAAACTGTTTTTT.